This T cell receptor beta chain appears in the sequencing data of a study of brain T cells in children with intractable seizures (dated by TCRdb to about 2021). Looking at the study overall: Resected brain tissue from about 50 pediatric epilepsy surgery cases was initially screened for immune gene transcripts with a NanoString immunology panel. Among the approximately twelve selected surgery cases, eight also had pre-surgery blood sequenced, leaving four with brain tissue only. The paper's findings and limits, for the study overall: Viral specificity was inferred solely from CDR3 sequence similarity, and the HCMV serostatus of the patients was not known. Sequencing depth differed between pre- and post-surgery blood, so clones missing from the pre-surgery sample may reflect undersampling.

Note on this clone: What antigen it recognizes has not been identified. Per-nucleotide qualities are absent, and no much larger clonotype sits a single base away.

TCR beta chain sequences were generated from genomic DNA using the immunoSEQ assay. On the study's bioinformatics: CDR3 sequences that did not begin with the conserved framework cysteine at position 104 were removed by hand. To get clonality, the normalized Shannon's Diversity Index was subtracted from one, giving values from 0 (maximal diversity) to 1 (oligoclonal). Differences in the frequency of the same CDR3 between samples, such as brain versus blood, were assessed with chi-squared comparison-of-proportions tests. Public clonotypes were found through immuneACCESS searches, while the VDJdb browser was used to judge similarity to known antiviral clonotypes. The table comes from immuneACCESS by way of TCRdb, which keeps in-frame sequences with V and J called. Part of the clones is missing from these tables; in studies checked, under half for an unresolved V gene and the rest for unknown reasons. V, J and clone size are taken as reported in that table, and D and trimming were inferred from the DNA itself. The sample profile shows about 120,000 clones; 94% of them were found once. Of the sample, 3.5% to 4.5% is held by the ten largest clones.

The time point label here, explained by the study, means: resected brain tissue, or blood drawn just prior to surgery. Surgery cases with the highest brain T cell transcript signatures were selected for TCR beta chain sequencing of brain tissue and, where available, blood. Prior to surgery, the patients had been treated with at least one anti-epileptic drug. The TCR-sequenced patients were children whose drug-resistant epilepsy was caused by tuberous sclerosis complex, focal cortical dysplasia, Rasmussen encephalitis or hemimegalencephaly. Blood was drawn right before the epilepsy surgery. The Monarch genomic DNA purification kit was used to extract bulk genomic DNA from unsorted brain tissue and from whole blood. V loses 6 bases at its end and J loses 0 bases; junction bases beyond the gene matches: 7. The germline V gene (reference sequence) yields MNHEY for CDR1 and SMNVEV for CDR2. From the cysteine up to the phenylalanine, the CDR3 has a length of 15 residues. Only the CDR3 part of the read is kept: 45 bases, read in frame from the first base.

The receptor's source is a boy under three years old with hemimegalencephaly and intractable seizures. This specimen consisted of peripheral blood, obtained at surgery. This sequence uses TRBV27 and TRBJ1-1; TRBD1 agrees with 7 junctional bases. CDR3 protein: CASSLTGALNTEAFF. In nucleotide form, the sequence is TGTGCCAGCAGCCTAACAGGGGCCTTGAACACTGAAGCTTTCTTT.